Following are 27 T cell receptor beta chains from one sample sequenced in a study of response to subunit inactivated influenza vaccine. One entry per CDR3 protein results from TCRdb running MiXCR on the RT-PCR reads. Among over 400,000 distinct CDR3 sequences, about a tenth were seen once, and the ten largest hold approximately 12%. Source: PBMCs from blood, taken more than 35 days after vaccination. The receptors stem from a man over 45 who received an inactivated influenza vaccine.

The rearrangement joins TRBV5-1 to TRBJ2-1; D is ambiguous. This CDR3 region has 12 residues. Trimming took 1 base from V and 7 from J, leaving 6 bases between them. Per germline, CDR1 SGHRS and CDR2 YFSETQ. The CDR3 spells CASSLFENEQFF. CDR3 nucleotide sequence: TGCGCCAGCAGCTTGTTCGAAAATGAGCAGTTCTTC.

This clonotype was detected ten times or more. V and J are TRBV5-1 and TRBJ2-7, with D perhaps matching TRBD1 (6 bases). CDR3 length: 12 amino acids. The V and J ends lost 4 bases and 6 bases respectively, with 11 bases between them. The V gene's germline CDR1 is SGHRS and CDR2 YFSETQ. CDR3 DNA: TGCGCCAGCAGCCTAACCAGGGGCGAGCAGTACTTC. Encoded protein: CASSLTRGEQYF.

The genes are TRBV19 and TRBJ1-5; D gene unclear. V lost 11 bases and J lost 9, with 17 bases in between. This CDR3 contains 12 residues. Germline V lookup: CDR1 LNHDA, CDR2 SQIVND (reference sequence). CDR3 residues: CASSGASRPQHF. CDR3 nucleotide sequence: TGTGCCTCATCCGGTGCGTCACGGCCCCAGCATTTT.

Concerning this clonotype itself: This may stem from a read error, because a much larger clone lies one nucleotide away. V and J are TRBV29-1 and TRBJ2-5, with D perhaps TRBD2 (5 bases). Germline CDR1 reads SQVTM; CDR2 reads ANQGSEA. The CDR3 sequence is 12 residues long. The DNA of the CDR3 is TGCAGCGTCCAGCCGGGGATGGAGACCCAGCACTTC. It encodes CSVQPGMETQHF. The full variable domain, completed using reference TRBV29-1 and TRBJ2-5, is SAVISQKPSRDICQRGTSLTIQCQVDSQVTMMFWYRQQPGQSLTLIATANQGSEATYESGFVIDKFPISRPNLTFSTLTVSNMSPEDSSIYLCSVQPGMETQHFGPGTRLLVL.

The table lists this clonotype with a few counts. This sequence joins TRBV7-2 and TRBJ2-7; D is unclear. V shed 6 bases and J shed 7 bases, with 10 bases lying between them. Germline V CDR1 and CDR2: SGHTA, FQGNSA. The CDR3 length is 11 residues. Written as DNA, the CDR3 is TGTGCCAGCAGTCTTTTTTTAGAGCAGTACTTC. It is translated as CASSLFLEQYF.

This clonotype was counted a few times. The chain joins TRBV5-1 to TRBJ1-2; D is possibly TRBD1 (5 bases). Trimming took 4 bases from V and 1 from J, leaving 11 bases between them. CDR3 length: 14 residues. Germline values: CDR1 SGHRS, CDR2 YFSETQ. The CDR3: CASSQLDSNYGYTF. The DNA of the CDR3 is TGCGCCAGCAGCCAACTAGACAGTAACTATGGCTACACCTTC.

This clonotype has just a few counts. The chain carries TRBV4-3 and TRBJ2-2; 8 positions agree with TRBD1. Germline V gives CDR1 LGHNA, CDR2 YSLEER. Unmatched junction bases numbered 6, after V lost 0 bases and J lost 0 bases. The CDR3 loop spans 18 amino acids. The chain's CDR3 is CASSQDWAGGSNTGELFF. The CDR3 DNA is TGCGCCAGCAGCCAAGATTGGGCAGGGGGCTCGAACACCGGGGAGCTGTTTTTT.

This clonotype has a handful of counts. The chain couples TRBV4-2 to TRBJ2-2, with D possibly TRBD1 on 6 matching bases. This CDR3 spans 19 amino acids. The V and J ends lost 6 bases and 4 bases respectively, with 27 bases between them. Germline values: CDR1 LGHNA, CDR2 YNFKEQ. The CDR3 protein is CASSSEFRDTTFSTGELFF. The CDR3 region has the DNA TGTGCCAGCAGTTCAGAATTCCGGGACACGACTTTCTCCACCGGGGAGCTGTTTTTT.

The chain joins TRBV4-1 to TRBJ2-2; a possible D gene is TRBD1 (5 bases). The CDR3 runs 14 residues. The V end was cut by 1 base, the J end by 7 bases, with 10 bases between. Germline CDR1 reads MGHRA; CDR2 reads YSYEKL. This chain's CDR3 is CASSQVLGRGELFF. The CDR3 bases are TGCGCCAGCAGCCAAGTTTTGGGGCGCGGGGAGCTGTTTTTT.

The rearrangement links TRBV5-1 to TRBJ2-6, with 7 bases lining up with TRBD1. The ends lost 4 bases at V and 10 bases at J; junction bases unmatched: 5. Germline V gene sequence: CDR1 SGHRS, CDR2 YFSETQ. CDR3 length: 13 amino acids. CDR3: CASSPGQPNVLTF. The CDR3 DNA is TGCGCCAGCAGCCCGGGACAGCCTAACGTCCTGACTTTC.

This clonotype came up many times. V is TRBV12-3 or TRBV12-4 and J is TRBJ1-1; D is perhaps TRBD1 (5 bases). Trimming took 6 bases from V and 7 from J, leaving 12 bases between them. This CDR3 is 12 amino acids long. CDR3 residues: CASSLGGYEAFF. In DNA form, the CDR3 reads TGTGCCAGCAGCCTGGGGGGGTATGAAGCTTTCTTT.

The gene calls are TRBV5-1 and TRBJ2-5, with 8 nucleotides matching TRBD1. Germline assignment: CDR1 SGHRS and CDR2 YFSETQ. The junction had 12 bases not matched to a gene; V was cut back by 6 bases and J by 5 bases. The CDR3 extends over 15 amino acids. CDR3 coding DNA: TGCGCCAGCACCCTTCGGACAGGGAATATCGAGACCCAGTACTTC. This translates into CASTLRTGNIETQYF. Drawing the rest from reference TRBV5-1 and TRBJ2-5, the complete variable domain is KAGVTQTPRYLIKTRGQQVTLSCSPISGHRSVSWYQQTPGQGLQFLFEYFSETQRNKGNFPGRFSGRQFSNSRSEMNVSTLELGDSALYLCASTLRTGNIETQYFGPGTRLLVL.

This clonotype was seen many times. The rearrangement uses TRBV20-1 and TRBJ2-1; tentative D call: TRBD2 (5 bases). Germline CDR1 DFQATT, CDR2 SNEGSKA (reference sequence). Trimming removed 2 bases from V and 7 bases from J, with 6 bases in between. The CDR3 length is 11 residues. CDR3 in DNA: TGCAGTGCTAGACCGGGAAATGAGCAGTTCTTC. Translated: CSARPGNEQFF.

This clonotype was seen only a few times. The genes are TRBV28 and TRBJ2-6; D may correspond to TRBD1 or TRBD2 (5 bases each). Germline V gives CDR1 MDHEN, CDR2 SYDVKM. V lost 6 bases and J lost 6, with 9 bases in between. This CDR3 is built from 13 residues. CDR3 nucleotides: TGTGCCAGCAGATACGGGACGGCCAACGTCCTGACTTTC. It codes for CASRYGTANVLTF.

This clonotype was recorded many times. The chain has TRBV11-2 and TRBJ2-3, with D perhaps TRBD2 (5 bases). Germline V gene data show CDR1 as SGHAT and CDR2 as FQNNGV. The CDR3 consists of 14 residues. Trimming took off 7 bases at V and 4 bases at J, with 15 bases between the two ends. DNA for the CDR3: TGTGCCAGCAAACTAGGGCATGTGGCAGATACGCAGTATTTT. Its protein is CASKLGHVADTQYF.

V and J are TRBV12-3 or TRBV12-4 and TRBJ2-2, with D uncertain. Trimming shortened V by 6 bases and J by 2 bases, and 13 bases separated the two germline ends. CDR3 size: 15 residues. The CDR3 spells CASRFGPINTGELFF. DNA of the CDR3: TGTGCCAGCAGATTCGGACCGATTAACACCGGGGAGCTGTTTTTT.

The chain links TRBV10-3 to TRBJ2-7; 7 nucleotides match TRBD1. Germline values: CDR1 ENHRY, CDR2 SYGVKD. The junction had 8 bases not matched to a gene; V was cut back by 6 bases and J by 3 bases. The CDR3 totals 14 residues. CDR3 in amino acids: CAISPGQNFYEQYF. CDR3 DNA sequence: TGTGCCATCAGCCCGGGACAGAACTTCTACGAGCAGTACTTC.

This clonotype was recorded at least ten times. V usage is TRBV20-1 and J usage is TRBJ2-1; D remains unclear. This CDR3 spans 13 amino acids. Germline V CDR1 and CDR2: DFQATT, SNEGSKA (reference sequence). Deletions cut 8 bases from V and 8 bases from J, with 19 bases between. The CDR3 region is CSLTPWGRDEQFF. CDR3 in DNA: TGCAGTCTTACCCCTTGGGGTCGGGATGAGCAGTTCTTC.

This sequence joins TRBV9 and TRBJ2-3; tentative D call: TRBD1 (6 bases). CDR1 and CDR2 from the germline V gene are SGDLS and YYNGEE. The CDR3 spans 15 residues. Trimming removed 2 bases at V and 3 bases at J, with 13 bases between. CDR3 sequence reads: CASSVHAGATDTQYF. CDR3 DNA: TGTGCCAGCAGCGTTCACGCAGGGGCAACAGATACGCAGTATTTT.

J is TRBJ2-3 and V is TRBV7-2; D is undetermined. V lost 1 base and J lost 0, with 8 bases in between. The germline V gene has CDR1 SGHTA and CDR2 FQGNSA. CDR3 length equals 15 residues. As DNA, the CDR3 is TGTGCCAGCAGCTTAGGGGATCTCAGCACAGATACGCAGTATTTT. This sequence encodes CASSLGDLSTDTQYF.

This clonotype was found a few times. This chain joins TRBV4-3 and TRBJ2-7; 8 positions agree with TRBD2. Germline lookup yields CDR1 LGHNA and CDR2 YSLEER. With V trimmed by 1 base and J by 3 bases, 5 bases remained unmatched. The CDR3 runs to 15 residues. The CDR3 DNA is TGCGCCAGCAGCCAAGCTACTAGCGGATACTACGAGCAGTACTTC. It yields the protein CASSQATSGYYEQYF.

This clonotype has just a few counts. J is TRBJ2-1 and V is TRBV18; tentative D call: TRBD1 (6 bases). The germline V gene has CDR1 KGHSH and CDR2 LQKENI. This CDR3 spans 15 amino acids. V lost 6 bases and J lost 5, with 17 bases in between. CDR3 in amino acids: CASSITIQGNNEQFF. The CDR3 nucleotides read TGTGCCAGCTCGATCACGATACAGGGAAACAATGAGCAGTTCTTC.

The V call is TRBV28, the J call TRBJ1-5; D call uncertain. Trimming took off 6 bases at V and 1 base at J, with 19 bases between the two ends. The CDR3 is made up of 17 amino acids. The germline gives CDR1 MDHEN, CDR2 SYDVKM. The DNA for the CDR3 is TGTGCCAGCAGCAGTCCAAGGGAAATCCGGAGCAATCAGCCCCAGCATTTT. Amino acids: CASSSPREIRSNQPQHF.

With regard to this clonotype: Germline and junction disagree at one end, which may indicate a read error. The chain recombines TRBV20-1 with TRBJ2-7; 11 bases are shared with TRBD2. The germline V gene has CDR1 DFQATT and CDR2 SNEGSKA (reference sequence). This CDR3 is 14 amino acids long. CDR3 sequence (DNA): TGCAGTGCTCCTAGCGGGGGGTACTCCTACGAGCACTACTTC. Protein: CSAPSGGYSYEHYF.

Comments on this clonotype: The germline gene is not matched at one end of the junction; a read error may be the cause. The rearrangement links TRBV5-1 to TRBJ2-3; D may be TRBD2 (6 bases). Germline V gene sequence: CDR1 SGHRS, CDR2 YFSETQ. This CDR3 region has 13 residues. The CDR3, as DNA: TGCGCCAGCAGATTGGAGGGAGTAGATACGCAGTATTTT. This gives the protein CASRLEGVDTQYF.

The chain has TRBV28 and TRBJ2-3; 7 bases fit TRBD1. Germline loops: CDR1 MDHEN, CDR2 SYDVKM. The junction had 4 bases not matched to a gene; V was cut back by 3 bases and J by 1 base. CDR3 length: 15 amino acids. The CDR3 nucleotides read TGTGCCAGCAGTTTTATTGGGACAGGCACAGATACGCAGTATTTT. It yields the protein CASSFIGTGTDTQYF.

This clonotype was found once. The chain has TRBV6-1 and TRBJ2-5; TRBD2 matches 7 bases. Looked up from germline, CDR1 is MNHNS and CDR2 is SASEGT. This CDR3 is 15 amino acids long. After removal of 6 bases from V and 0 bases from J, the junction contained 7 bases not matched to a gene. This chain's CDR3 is CASSPSTSHQETQYF. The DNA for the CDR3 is TGTGCCAGCAGCCCATCGACTAGCCACCAAGAGACCCAGTACTTC.